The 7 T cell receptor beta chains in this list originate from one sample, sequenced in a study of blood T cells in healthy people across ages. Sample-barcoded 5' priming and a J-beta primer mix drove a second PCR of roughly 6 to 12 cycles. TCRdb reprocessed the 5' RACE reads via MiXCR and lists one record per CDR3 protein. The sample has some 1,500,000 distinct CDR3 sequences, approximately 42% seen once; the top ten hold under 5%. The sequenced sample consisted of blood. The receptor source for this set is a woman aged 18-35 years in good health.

CDR3 residues: CASSYSQGNTQYF. DNA for the CDR3: TGTGCCAGCAGTTACTCCCAGGGAAATACGCAGTATTTT. This chain uses TRBV6-5 with TRBJ2-3, with a weak D call TRBD1 (5 bases). Germline CDR1 and CDR2: MNHEY and SVGAGI. V shed 0 bases and J shed 7 bases, with 8 bases lying between them. This CDR3 region has 13 residues.

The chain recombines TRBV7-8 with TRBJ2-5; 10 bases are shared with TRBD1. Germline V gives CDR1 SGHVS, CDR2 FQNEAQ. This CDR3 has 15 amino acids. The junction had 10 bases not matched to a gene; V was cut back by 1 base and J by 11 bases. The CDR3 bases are TGTGCCAGCAGCTTAGGGACAGGGGGGGGTAATGAGCAGTACTTC. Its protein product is CASSLGTGGGNEQYF. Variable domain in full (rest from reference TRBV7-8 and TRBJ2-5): GAGVSQSPRYKVAKRGQDVALRCDPISGHVSLFWYQQALGQGPEFLTYFQNEAQLDKSGLPSDRFFAERPEGSVSTLKIQRTQQEDSAVYLCASSLGTGGGNEQYFGPGTRLLVL.

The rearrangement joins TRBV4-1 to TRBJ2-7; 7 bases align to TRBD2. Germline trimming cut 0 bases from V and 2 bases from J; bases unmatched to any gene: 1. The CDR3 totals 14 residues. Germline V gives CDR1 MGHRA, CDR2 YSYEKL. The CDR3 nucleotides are TGCGCCAGCAGCCAAGATGGGACTACCTACGAGCAGTACTTC. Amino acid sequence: CASSQDGTTYEQYF.

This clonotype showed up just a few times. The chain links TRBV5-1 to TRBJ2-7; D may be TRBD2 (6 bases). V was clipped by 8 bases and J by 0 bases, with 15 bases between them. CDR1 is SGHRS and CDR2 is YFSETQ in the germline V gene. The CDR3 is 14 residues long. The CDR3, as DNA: TGCGCCAGTGCTCCCCTGGGGGGCTCCTACGAGCAGTACTTC. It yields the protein CASAPLGGSYEQYF.

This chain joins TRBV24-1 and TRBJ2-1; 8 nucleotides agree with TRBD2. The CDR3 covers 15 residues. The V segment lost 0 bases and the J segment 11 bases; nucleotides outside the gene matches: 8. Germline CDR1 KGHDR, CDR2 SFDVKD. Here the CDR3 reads CATSDLPTSGLKQFF. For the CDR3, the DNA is TGTGCCACCAGTGATTTGCCTACTAGCGGCTTAAAGCAGTTCTTC.

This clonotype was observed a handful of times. The CDR3 sequence is CSAKTSGGETQYF. The CDR3 bases are TGCAGTGCTAAAACCTCCGGGGGAGAGACCCAGTACTTC. J is TRBJ2-4 and V is TRBV20-1; possibly TRBD2 for D (6 bases). The J call is doubtful: the DNA matches TRBJ2-5 better. This CDR3 contains 13 residues. From germline, CDR1 is DFQATT and CDR2 SNEGSKA (reference sequence).

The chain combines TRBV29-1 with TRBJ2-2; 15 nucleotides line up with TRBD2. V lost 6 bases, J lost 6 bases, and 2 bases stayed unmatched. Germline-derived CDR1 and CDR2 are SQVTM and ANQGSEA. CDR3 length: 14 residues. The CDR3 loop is CSVGLAGGPGELFF. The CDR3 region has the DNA TGCAGCGTCGGACTAGCGGGAGGGCCCGGGGAGCTGTTTTTT.